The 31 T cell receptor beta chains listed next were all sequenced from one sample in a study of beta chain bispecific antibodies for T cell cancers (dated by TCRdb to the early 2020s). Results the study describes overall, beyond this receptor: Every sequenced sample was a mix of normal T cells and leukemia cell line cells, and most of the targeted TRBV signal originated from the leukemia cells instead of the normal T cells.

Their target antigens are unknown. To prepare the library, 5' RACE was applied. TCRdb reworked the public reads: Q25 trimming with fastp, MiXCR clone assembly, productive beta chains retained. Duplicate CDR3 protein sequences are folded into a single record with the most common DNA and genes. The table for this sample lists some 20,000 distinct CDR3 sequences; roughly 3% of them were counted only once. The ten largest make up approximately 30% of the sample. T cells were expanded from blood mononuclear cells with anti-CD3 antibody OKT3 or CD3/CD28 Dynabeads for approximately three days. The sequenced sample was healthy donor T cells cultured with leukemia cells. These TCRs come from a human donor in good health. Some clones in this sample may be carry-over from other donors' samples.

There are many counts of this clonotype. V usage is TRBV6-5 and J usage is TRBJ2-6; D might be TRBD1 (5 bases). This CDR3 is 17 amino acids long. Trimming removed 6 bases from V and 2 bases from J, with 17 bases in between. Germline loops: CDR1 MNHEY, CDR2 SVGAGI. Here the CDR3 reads CASSLRGIGAGANVLTF. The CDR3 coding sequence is TGTGCCAGCAGCCTAAGGGGAATCGGAGCTGGGGCCAACGTCCTGACTTTC.

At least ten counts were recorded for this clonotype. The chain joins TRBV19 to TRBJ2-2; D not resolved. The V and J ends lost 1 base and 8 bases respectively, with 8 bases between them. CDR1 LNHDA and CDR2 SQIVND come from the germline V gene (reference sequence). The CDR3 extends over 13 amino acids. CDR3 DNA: TGTGCCAGTAGTATAGTACCGTTTGGGGAGCTGTTTTTT. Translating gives CASSIVPFGELFF.

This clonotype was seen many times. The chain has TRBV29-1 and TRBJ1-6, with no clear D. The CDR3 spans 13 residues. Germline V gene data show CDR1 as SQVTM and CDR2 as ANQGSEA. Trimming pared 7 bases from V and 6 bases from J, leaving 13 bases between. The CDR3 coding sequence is TGCAGCGCCCGCGGGAGACCTAATTCACCCCTCCACTTT. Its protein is CSARGRPNSPLHF.

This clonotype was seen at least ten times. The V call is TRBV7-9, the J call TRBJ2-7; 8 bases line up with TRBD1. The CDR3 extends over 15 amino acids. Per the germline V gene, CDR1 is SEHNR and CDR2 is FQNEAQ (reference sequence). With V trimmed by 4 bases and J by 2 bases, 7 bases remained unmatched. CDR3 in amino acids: CASSSGGQAAYEQYF. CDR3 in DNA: TGTGCCAGCAGCTCCGGGGGACAGGCAGCCTACGAGCAGTACTTC.

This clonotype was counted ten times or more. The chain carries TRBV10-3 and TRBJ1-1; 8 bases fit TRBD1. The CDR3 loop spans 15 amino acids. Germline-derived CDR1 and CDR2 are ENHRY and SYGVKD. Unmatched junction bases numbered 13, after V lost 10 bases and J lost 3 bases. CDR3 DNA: TGTGCCACCTTGACAGGGGAGTGGGAGGACACTGAAGCTTTCTTT. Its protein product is CATLTGEWEDTEAFF.

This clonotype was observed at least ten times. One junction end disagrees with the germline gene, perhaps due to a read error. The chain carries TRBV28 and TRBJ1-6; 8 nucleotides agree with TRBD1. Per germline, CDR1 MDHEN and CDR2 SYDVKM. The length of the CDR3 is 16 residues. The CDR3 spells CASSQPETGVNPPLHF. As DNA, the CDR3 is TGTGCCAGCAGTCAACCAGAGACAGGGGTTAATCCACCCCTCCACTTT.

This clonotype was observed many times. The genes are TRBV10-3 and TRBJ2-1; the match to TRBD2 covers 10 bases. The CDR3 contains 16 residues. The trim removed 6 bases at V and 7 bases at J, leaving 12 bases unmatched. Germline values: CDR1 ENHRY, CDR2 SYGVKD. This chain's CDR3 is CAISSGKLAGRNEQFF. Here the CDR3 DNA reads TGTGCCATCAGCTCTGGGAAACTAGCGGGGAGGAATGAGCAGTTCTTC.

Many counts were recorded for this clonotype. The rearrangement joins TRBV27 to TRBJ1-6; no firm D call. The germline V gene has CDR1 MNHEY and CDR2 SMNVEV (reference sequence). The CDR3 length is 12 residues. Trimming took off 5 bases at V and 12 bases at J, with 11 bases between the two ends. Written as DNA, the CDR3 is TGTGCCAGCAGTCTCCCCCAAAGACCCCTCCACTTT. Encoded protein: CASSLPQRPLHF.

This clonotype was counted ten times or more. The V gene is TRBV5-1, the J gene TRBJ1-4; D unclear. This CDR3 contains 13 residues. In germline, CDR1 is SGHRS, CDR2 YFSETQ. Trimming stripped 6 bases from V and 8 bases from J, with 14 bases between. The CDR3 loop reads CASTAGQEEKLFF. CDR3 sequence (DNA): TGCGCCAGCACGGCGGGCCAGGAGGAAAAACTGTTTTTT.

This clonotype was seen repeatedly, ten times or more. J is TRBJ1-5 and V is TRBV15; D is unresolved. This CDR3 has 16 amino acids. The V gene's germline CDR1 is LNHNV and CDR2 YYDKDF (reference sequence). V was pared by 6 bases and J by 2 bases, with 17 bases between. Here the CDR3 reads CATRVTGSLGNQPQHF. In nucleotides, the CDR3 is TGTGCCACCAGAGTCACCGGGTCCCTGGGCAATCAGCCCCAGCATTTT.

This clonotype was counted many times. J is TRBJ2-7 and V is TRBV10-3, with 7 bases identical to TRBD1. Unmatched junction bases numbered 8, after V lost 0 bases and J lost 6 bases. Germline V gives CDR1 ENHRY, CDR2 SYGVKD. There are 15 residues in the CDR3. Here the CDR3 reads CAISESTGTGSEQYF. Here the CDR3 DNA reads TGTGCCATCAGTGAGTCGACAGGGACCGGGTCCGAGCAGTACTTC.

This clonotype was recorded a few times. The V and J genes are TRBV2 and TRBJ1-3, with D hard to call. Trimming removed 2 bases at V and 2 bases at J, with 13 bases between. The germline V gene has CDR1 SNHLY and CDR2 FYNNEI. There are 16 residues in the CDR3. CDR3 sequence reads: CASSEYGRSPGNTIYF. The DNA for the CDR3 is TGTGCCAGCAGTGAATACGGCAGAAGTCCTGGAAACACCATATATTTT.

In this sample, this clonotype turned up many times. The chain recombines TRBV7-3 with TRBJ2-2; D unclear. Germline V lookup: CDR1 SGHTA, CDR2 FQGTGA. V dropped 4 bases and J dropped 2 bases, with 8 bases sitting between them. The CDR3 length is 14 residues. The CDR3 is CASSSGSNTGELFF. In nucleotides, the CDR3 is TGTGCCAGCAGCTCGGGTTCCAACACCGGGGAGCTGTTTTTT.

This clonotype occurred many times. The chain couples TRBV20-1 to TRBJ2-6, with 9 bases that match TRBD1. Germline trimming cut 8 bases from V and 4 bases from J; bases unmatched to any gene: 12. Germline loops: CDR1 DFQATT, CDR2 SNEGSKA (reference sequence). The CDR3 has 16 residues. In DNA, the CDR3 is TGCAGTACGACCGGGACAGGGCAATCCGGGGCCAACGTCCTGACTTTC. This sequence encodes CSTTGTGQSGANVLTF.

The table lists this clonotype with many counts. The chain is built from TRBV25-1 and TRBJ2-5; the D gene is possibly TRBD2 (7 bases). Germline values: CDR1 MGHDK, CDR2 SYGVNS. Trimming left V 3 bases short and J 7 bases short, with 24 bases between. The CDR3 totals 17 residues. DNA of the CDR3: TGTGCCAGCAGTGAGAAGGGGGGGGTTCTGGCGTTAGGGACCCAGTACTTC. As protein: CASSEKGGVLALGTQYF.

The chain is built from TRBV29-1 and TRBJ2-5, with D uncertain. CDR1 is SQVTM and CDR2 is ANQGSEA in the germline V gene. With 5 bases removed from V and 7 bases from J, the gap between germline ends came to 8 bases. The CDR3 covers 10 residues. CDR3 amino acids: CSVSVWTQYF. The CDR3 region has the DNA TGCAGCGTTTCGGTGTGGACCCAGTACTTC.

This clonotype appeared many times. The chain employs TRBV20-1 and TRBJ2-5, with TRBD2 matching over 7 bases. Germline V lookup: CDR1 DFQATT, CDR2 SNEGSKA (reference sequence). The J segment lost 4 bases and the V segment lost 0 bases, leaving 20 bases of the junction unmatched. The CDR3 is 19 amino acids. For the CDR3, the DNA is TGCAGTGCTAGAGATTTAGCTAGCGGCAAACTTAAGGGTCTAGAGACCCAGTACTTC. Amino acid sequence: CSARDLASGKLKGLETQYF.

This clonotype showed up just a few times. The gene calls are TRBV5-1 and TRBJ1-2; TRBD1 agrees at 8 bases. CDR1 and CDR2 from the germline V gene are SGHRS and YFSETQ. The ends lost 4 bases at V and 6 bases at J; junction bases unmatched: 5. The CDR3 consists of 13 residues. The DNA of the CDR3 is TGCGCCAGCAGCACCGGACAGGGTGATGGCTACACCTTC. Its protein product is CASSTGQGDGYTF.

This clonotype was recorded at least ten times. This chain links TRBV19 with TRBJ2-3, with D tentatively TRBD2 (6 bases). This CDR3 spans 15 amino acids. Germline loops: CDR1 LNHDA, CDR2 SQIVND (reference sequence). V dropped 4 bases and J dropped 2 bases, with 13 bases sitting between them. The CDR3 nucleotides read TGTGCCAGTAGTAGTATGGCGGGGAACACAGATACGCAGTATTTT. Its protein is CASSSMAGNTDTQYF.

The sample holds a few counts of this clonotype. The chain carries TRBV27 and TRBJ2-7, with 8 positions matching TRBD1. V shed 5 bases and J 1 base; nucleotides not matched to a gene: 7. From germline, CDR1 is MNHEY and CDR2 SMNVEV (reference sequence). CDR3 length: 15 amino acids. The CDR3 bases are TGTGCCAGCAGTCTCTCCGGGACAGGTTCCTACGAGCAGTACTTC. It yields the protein CASSLSGTGSYEQYF.

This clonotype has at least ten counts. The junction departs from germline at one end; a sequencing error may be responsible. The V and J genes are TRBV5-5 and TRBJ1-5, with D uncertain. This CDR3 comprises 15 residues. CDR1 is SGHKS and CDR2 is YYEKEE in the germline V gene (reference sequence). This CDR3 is CASSLALGDNQPQQF. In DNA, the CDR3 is TGTGCCAGCAGCTTGGCCCTGGGAGACAATCAGCCCCAGCAATTT.

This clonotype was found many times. CDR3 bases: TGTGCCAGCAGCTTGGGCGAGGACGATACGCAGTATTTT. Translating gives CASSLGEDDTQYF. The chain employs TRBV7-6 and TRBJ2-3, with D hard to call. V was cut by 3 bases and J by 6 bases, with 10 bases left in between. CDR1 and CDR2 from the germline V gene are SGHVS and FNYEAQ. This CDR3 comprises 13 residues. Full variable domain (outside the CDR3, taken from reference TRBV7-6 and TRBJ2-3): GAGVSQSPRYKVTKRGQDVALRCDPISGHVSLYWYRQALGQGPEFLTYFNYEAQQDKSGLPNDRFSAERPEGSISTLTIQRTEQRDSAMYRCASSLGEDDTQYFGPGTRLTVL.

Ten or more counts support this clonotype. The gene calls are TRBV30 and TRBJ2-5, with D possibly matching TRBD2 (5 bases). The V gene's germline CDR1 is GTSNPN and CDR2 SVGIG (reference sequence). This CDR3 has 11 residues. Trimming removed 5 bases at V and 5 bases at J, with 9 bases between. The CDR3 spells CAWVTGETQYF. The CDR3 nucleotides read TGTGCCTGGGTCACGGGGGAGACCCAGTACTTC. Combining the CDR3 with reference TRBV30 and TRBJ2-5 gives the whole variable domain SQTIHQWPATLVQPVGSPLSLECTVEGTSNPNLYWYRQAAGRGLQLLFYSVGIGQISSEVPQNLSASRPQDRQFILSSKKLLLSDSGFYLCAWVTGETQYFGPGTRLLVL.

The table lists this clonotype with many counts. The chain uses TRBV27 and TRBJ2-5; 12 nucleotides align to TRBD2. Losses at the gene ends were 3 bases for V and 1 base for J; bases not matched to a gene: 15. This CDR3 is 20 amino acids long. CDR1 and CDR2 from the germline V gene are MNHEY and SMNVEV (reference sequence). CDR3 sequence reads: CASSFSPPSSGGAIQETQYF. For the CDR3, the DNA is TGTGCCAGCAGTTTCTCTCCTCCGTCTAGCGGGGGGGCTATCCAAGAGACCCAGTACTTC.

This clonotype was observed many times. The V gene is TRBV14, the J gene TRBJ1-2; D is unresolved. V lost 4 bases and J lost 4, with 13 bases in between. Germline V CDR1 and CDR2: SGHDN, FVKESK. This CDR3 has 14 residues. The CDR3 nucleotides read TGTGCCAGCAGCCCGCGGGGAGGGTTCTATGGCTACACCTTC. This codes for CASSPRGGFYGYTF.

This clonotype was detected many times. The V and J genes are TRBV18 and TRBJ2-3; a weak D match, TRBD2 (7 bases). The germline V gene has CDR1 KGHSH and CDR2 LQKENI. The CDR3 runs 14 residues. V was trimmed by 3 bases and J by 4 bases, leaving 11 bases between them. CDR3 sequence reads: CASSPEGGADTQYF. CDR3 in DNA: TGTGCCAGCTCACCCGAGGGGGGGGCAGATACGCAGTATTTT.

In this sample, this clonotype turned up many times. CDR3 loop: CASSSGQNPYEQYF. The CDR3 nucleotides read TGTGCCAGCAGCTCCGGCCAAAACCCCTACGAGCAGTACTTC. The rearrangement links TRBV7-9 to TRBJ2-7; D ambiguous. Trimming stripped 4 bases from V and 2 bases from J, with 12 bases between. The CDR3 has 14 residues. Germline-derived CDR1 and CDR2 are SEHNR and FQNEAQ (reference sequence).

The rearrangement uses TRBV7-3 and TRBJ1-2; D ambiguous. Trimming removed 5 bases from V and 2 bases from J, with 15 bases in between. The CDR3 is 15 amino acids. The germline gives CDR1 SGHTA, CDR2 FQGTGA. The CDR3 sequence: CASSLSPRLNYGYTF. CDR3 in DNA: TGTGCCAGCAGCCTCTCTCCCAGACTAAACTATGGCTACACCTTC.

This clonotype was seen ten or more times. DNA of the CDR3: TGTGCCACCAGCAGAATTATGAGGGACCACTATGGCTACACCTTC. Protein sequence: CATSRIMRDHYGYTF. This chain links TRBV15 with TRBJ1-2; D possibly corresponds to TRBD1 (5 bases). The CDR3 consists of 15 residues. Trimming cost V 2 bases and J 3 bases, with 13 bases left between them. The V gene's germline CDR1 is LNHNV and CDR2 YYDKDF (reference sequence).

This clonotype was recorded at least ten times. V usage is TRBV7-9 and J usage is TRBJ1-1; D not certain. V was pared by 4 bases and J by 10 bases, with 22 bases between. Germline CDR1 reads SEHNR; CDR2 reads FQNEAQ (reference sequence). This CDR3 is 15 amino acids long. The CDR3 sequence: CASSSESPGWARAFF. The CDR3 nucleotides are TGTGCCAGCAGCTCAGAATCCCCGGGGTGGGCCAGAGCTTTCTTT.

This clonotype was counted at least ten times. CDR3 in amino acids: CASTPIRTLNTGELFF. CDR3 nucleotides: TGTGCCAGCACTCCTATTAGGACACTGAACACCGGGGAGCTGTTTTTT. The V call is TRBV27, the J call TRBJ2-2, with D tentatively TRBD1 (5 bases). With 7 bases removed from V and 1 base from J, the gap between germline ends came to 16 bases. This CDR3 comprises 16 residues. Germline lookup yields CDR1 MNHEY and CDR2 SMNVEV (reference sequence).